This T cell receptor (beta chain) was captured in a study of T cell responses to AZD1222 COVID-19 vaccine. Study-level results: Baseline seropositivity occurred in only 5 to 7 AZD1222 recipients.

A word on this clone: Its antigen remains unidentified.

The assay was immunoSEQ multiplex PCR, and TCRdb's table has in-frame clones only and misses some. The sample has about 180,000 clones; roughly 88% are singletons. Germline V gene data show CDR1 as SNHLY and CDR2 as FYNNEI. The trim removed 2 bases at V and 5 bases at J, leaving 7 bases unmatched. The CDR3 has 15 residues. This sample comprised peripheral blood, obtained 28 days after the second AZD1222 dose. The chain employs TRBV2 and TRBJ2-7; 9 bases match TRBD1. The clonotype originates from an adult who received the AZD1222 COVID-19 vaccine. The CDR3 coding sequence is TGTGCCAGCAGTGAATTGTGGGGACAGGGTAACGAGCAGTACTTC. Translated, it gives CASSELWGQGNEQYF.